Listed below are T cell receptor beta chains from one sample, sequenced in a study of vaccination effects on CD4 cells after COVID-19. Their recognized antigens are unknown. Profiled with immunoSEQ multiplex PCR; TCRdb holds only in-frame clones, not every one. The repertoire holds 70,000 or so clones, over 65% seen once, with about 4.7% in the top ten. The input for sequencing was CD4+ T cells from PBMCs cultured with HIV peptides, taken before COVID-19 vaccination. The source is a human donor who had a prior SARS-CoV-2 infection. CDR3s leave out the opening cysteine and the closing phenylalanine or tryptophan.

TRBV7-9,ASTFWGRNTGELF
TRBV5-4,ASSLGGGAGNYGYT
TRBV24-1,ATSGQGRNQPQH
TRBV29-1,SVWLAGASSYNEQF
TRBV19,ASSMWGQGANQPQH
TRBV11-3,ASSLRASGANVLT
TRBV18,ASSPSRDTTYEQY
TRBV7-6,ASSAELAGVSDTGELF
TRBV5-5,ASSSTNYGYT
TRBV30,AWRGQLLSLDTIY
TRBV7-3,ASSLVWNTEAF
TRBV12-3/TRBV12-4,ASSRQANYGYT
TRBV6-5,ASSPAGSYNEQF
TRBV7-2,ASSQGGFGNQPQH
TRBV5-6,ASSLKGANEKLF